The T cell receptor beta chain described here comes from a study of T cells expressing NK-cell markers. Study information: All TCR beta repertoires analysed originated from sorted CD3+CD56+NKG2C+, CD3+CD56+NKG2C- and CD3+CD56-NKG2C+ T cells. Out of eight donors sequenced, seven tested HCMV-seropositive and the remaining one seronegative.

Libraries used 5'RACE template switching adding universal primer site and UMIs. TCRdb reworked the 5' RACE reads into one entry per CDR3 protein, no DNA. This sample's clone table lists about 180,000 distinct CDR3 sequences. General observations from the study: HCMV specificity of the expanded NKG2C+ T cell clones was not established.

CDR3 length: 13 residues. CDR1 is MDHEN and CDR2 is SYDVKM in the germline V gene. In regard to this clonotype: Its antigen remains unidentified.

The sequence was collected from a woman between 18 and 69 years old in good health. The rearrangement joins TRBV28 to TRBJ2-5; with no DNA, the TCRdb D assignment of TRBD1 cannot be verified. The sample comprised blood T cells: a sorted CD56 or NKG2C T cell subset, CD4+ or CD8+ T cells, or bulk PBMC T cells (not recorded which). The CDR3: CASSLVPQETQYF.